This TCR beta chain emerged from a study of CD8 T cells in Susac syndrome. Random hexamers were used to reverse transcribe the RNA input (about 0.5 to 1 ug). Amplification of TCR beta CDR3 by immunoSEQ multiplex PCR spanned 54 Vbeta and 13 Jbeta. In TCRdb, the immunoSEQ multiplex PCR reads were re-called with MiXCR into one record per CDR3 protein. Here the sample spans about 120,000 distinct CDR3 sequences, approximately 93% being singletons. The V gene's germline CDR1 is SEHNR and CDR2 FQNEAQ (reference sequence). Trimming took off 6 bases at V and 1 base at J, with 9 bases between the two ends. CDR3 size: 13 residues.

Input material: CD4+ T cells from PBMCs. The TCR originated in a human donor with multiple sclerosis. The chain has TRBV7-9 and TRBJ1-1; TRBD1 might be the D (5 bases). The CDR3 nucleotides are TGTGCCAGCAGTAGTGGGGGGAACACTGAAGCTTTCTTT. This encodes CASSSGGNTEAFF. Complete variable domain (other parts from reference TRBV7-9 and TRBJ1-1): DTGVSQNPRHKITKRGQNVTFRCDPISEHNRLYWYRQTLGQGPEFLTYFQNEAQLEKSRLLSDRFSAERPKGSFSTLEIQRTEQGDSAMYLCASSSGGNTEAFFGQGTRLTVV.